A selection of T cell receptor beta chains follows, all from one sample in a study of OX40 agonist ivuxolimab in advanced cancers. Here immunoSEQ multiplex PCR was the method, and the copy in TCRdb shows in-frame clones only, minus some. The sample holds about 48,000 clones, approximately 91% seen once. The input for sequencing was CD4+ or CD8+ T cells sorted from blood, taken in a trial of the OX40 agonist ivuxolimab. The receptors stem from an adult with an advanced solid tumor such as melanoma, head and neck, liver or kidney cancer. Both conserved end residues are trimmed from each CDR3.

j_call,v_call,cdr3_aa
TRBJ1-4,TRBV7-2,ASSFSGAWDGNEKLF
TRBJ2-2,TRBV7-9,ASSRGTANTGELF
TRBJ2-1,TRBV27,ASSFSPSSYNEQF
TRBJ1-2,TRBV7-3,ASSLTGEADGYT
TRBJ2-1,TRBV9,ASSVAPAGGWNEQF
TRBJ2-3,TRBV2,ASSEALRGARDTQY
TRBJ2-5,TRBV6-5,ASSPGGPGETQY
TRBJ1-4,TRBV6-5,ASRGTNEKLF
TRBJ2-5,TRBV15,ATSMGGLAGGRETQY
TRBJ1-2,TRBV19,ASSIVGGGGYT
TRBJ1-1,TRBV30,AWSGVGAEAF
TRBJ1-1,TRBV6-5,ASSYGGPEAF
TRBJ1-1,TRBV15,ATSSASGQQAF
TRBJ2-2,TRBV27,ASSSRQGGWTGELF
TRBJ2-3,TRBV19,ASSIGSGGAVTDTQY
TRBJ2-1,TRBV27,ASRQTGGPYNEQF
TRBJ2-3,TRBV29-1,SVEDLGEGTDTQY
TRBJ1-1,TRBV5-1,ASSLETRGPDEAF
TRBJ2-7,TRBV7-6,ASSPGQGAREQY
TRBJ1-4,TRBV18,ASSTPGQGGGEKLF
TRBJ2-2,TRBV7-6,ASSLVVEDTGELF
TRBJ1-5,TRBV6-5,ASSLMGGSNQPQH
TRBJ2-3,TRBV4-1,ASSQEGLTTDTQY
TRBJ1-5,TRBV7-9,ASSEDGFNQPQH
TRBJ1-6,TRBV5-6,ASSLSDRGSYNSPLH
TRBJ2-3,TRBV7-8,ASSLGRASTDTQY
TRBJ1-2,TRBV6-1,ASSEARGGAQNGYT
TRBJ1-6,TRBV27,ASSLPGYNSPLH
TRBJ1-1,TRBV7-9,ASRPVGTGNTEAF
TRBJ2-1,TRBV19,ASSASPQSYNEQF
TRBJ2-3,TRBV5-1,ASSYGTSGGASADTQY
TRBJ1-2,TRBV5-6,ASSLVGTDRAPYGYT